This entry features one T cell receptor (beta chain) sequence. This sample is part of a study of blood T cell repertoires in COVID-19. The overall study: Sample material is recorded as cDNA or gDNA derived from T cells, B-cell-depleted T cells, or PBMCs.

This CDR3 contains 18 residues. The V and J ends lost 3 bases and 7 bases, in that order; junction bases with no gene match: 17. Germline loops: CDR1 SGDLS, CDR2 YYNGEE. Authors' methods: It was from reference gene primer amplification that nucleated cell counts were estimated. Produced via immunoSEQ multiplex PCR; TCRdb's table is partial and in-frame only. The DNA was the basis for D and trimming; V, J and clone size are from that table. The sample has under 60,000 clones, less than 90% seen once; the top ten hold less than 5.5%. The chain uses TRBV9 and TRBJ2-2, with TRBD2 matching 8 bases. Sequencing used peripheral blood. The sequence was collected from a human donor in a cohort sampled during active COVID-19. CDR3 DNA sequence: TGTGCCAGCAGCGCCGCCCGGGAGGGCGGGGGGTTGGTCGGGGAGCTGTTTTTT. This encodes CASSAAREGGGLVGELFF.